This TCR beta chain was sequenced in a study of T cell responses to AZD1222 COVID-19 vaccine. Study results and caveats: An increase in Spike-specific TCR breadth and depth was observed after two AZD1222 doses.

Sequencing used immunoSEQ multiplex PCR; TCRdb keeps in-frame clones, though not all of them. The data show about 180,000 clones, roughly 88% seen once. With respect to this clone: Its antigen is as yet unknown.

V shed 5 bases, J shed 15 bases, and the junction held 6 bases outside the gene matches. The CDR3 spans 11 residues. Per germline, CDR1 SGHAT and CDR2 FQNNGV. The receptor was isolated from an adult who received the AZD1222 COVID-19 vaccine. This chain connects TRBV11-2 to TRBJ2-1; 8 bases align to TRBD2. Sequencing used peripheral blood, obtained 28 days after the second AZD1222 dose. The CDR3 here is CASSGDGRGFF. The CDR3 nucleotides read TGTGCCAGCAGCGGCGACGGGAGGGGGTTCTTC.